Each of the 9 T cell receptor beta chains below was sequenced from the same sample in a study of cytomegalovirus exposure and HLA in healthy donors. The PCR made use of 60 Vbeta and 13 Jbeta primers. The table came from immunoSEQ multiplex PCR; TCRdb's copy has only in-frame clones and leaves some out. The sample consists of about 120,000 clones, approximately 81% of them appearing once. Sequencing used PBMCs. The receptors shown here come from a man aged 18 to 30 in good health and CMV-seropositive.

This chain's CDR3 is CASSQEGTVILGEKLFF. CDR3 bases: TGTGCCAGCAGCCAAGAAGGGACAGTGATTCTCGGTGAAAAACTGTTTTTT. The V call is TRBV7-6, the J call TRBJ1-4; 7 bases are a match to TRBD1. The germline CDR1 and CDR2 sequences are SGHVS and FNYEAQ. The CDR3 totals 17 residues. V lost 5 bases and J lost 7; bases outside the gene matches: 16.

The chain couples TRBV5-1 to TRBJ2-3, with a tentative D call TRBD2 (6 bases). With 1 base removed from V and 3 bases from J, the gap between germline ends came to 15 bases. There are 16 residues in the CDR3. Germline V gene sequence: CDR1 SGHRS, CDR2 YFSETQ. In DNA, the CDR3 is TGCGCCAGCAGCTTGCGACGTAGCGGCCTTACAGATACGCAGTATTTT. As protein: CASSLRRSGLTDTQYF.

This rearrangement joins TRBV5-1 to TRBJ2-5; a possible D gene is TRBD1 (6 bases). Trimming removed 0 bases at V and 1 base at J, with 7 bases between. The CDR3 is made up of 14 amino acids. CDR1 is SGHRS, CDR2 YFSETQ, per germline. DNA of the CDR3: TGCGCCAGCAGCTTGGCAGGGGCCCAAGAGACCCAGTACTTC. Protein sequence: CASSLAGAQETQYF.

This chain uses TRBV18 with TRBJ1-4, with TRBD1 matching over 7 bases. Germline values: CDR1 KGHSH, CDR2 LQKENI. With V trimmed by 2 bases and J by 0 bases, 6 bases remained unmatched. There are 17 residues in the CDR3. Here the CDR3 reads CASSPRQGGATNEKLFF. The CDR3, as DNA: TGTGCCAGCTCACCAAGACAGGGAGGAGCAACTAATGAAAAACTGTTTTTT.

The chain employs TRBV4-2 and TRBJ1-1, with 11 bases lining up with TRBD1. V lost 0 bases to trimming and J lost 4 bases; unmatched junction nucleotides: 7. CDR1 LGHNA and CDR2 YNFKEQ come from the germline V gene. The length of the CDR3 is 17 residues. The CDR3 protein is CASSQDFRDRGSTEAFF. The CDR3 coding sequence is TGTGCCAGCAGCCAAGATTTCCGGGACAGGGGGAGCACTGAAGCTTTCTTT.

DNA of the CDR3: TGCAGCGTTGAAGCCGGGACAGGGGCCCCCTACGAGCAGTACTTC. Translating gives CSVEAGTGAPYEQYF. The rearrangement links TRBV29-1 to TRBJ2-7, with 10 bases that match TRBD1. The CDR3 extends over 15 amino acids. Unmatched junction bases numbered 5, after V lost 1 base and J lost 2 bases. CDR1 and CDR2 (germline): SQVTM, ANQGSEA.

The chain is built from TRBV9 and TRBJ2-1; tentative D call: TRBD1 (6 bases). Trimming cost V 4 bases and J 7 bases, with 12 bases left between them. Germline V CDR1 and CDR2: SGDLS, YYNGEE. There are 13 residues in the CDR3. CDR3 protein: CASSTYRENEQFF. In DNA, the CDR3 is TGTGCCAGCAGCACCTACAGGGAGAATGAGCAGTTCTTC.

J is TRBJ1-2 and V is TRBV19; 7 positions agree with TRBD1. This CDR3 contains 16 residues. Looked up from germline, CDR1 is LNHDA and CDR2 is SQIVND (reference sequence). J gave up 0 bases and V 6 bases, and 10 bases lay outside the gene matches. The CDR3 loop reads CASSPLQGKANYGYTF. As DNA, the CDR3 is TGTGCCAGTAGCCCTCTACAGGGGAAAGCTAACTATGGCTACACCTTC.

In this sample, this clone turned up once. The chain uses TRBV19 and TRBJ2-2, with 13 bases aligning to TRBD2. The CDR3 runs to 15 residues. The germline CDR1 and CDR2 sequences are LNHDA and SQIVND (reference sequence). The V gene end was trimmed by 9 bases and the J gene end by 7 bases; junction bases not matched to a gene: 8. The CDR3 coding sequence is TGTGCCAGCAGAGGACTAGCGGGAGAGGGCGGGGAGCTGTTTTTT. Amino acids: CASRGLAGEGGELFF.